The 7 T cell receptor beta chains in this list originate from one sample, sequenced in a study of a mutant IDH1 vaccine in newly diagnosed glioma. Repertoires were generated with immunoSEQ multiplex PCR, while TCRdb's copy carries only in-frame clones and drops some. The sample holds tens of thousands of clones, less than 70% seen once. The time point is: week 47, end of study. With topical imiquimod, each dose of the vaccine consisted of 300 ug of mutant IDH1 20-mer peptide. Their target antigens are unknown. The specimen was peripheral blood mononuclear cells (PBMCs), collected from a glioma patient whose treatment included an IDH1 peptide vaccine. Receptors originate from a man between 40 and 49 years old with glioma. Some clones in this sample may be carry-over from other donors' samples.

This clone was recorded once. The V call is TRBV25-1, the J call TRBJ2-7; D gene unclear. The length of the CDR3 is 12 residues. Trimming removed 3 bases at V and 2 bases at J, with 5 bases between. CDR1 and CDR2 from the germline V gene are MGHDK and SYGVNS. The CDR3: CASSDQTYEQYF. The CDR3 region has the DNA TGTGCCAGCAGTGACCAGACCTACGAGCAGTACTTC.

The gene calls are TRBV4-1 and TRBJ2-7; 14 bases fit TRBD2. The CDR3 has 17 residues. Germline loops: CDR1 MGHRA, CDR2 YSYEKL. J was trimmed by 2 bases and V by 4 bases; bases with no gene match: 7. This CDR3 reads CASSPDPTSGGAYEQYF. CDR3 nucleotides: TGCGCCAGCAGCCCGGACCCGACTAGCGGGGGGGCCTACGAGCAGTACTTC.

The rearrangement links TRBV28 to TRBJ2-1, with D possibly being TRBD2 (5 bases). Looked up from germline, CDR1 is MDHEN and CDR2 is SYDVKM. This CDR3 is built from 14 residues. V lost 4 bases and J lost 10, with 17 bases in between. CDR3 sequence (DNA): TGTGCCAGCAGTTGGCCGGGGTCCGCAAGGGAGCAGTTCTTC. Residues: CASSWPGSAREQFF.

The CDR3: CASSFRAAQKAGYTF. The CDR3 DNA sequence: TGTGCCAGCAGCTTCCGAGCGGCCCAGAAGGCTGGCTACACCTTC. This sequence joins TRBV7-9 and TRBJ1-2; D uncertain. V was clipped by 3 bases and J by 7 bases, with 18 bases between them. The CDR3 is 15 residues long. The germline V gene encodes CDR1 SEHNR and CDR2 FQNEAQ (reference sequence). The whole variable domain, remainder taken from reference TRBV7-9 and TRBJ1-2, is DTGVSQNPRHKITKRGQNVTFRCDPISEHNRLYWYRQTLGQGPEFLTYFQNEAQLEKSRLLSDRFSAERPKGSFSTLEIQRTEQGDSAMYLCASSFRAAQKAGYTFGSGTRLTVV.

V usage is TRBV6-5 and J usage is TRBJ1-5; D may be TRBD1 (6 bases). CDR3 length: 15 amino acids. The germline CDR1 and CDR2 sequences are MNHEY and SVGAGI. With 5 bases removed from V and 1 base from J, the gap between germline ends came to 12 bases. CDR3 residues: CASSPTGSSNQPQHF. In DNA, the CDR3 is TGTGCCAGCAGTCCCACAGGGTCCAGCAATCAGCCCCAGCATTTT.

This clone has just one count. The V and J genes are TRBV5-4 and TRBJ2-2; tentatively, D is TRBD1 or TRBD2 (7 bases each). Per germline, CDR1 SGHNT and CDR2 YYREEE (reference sequence). Trimming removed 5 bases from V and 3 bases from J, with 17 bases in between. The CDR3 has 16 amino acids. The CDR3 protein is CASRSDREGDTGELFF. The DNA for the CDR3 is TGTGCCAGCAGATCCGACAGGGAGGGGGACACCGGGGAGCTGTTTTTT.

V gene TRBV18 combines with J gene TRBJ2-7; 8 bases align to TRBD1. Germline lookup yields CDR1 KGHSH and CDR2 LQKENI. The CDR3 has 19 residues. The trim removed 5 bases at V and 1 base at J, leaving 19 bases unmatched. In DNA, the CDR3 is TGTGCCAGCTCATCAAAATATACCGGGACAGGAGCCGCATCCTACGAGCAGTACTTC. This gives the protein CASSSKYTGTGAASYEQYF.